These T cell receptor beta chains were read from a single sample in a study of blood T cells in healthy people across ages. Via MiXCR, TCRdb re-called the 5' RACE reads, giving one row per CDR3 protein. Here the sample spans 1 million or so distinct CDR3 sequences, about 25% being singletons. The data also belong to a second study, concerning T cells of mothers and their children.

The sequenced sample consisted of blood. The origin of the receptors is a girl aged 2 to 9 in good health. CDR3s include the opening cysteine and the closing phenylalanine or tryptophan. Each record gives: D gene, V gene, J gene, clone size, CDR3 length, CDR3 DNA, CDR3 protein. The D gene is left open where the match is weak. Rows give clone size only sometimes, using once, few, many, or a class for an expanded clone.

NA	TRBV7-2	TRBJ2-7	NA	14	TGTGCCAGCAGCTTACACGGACATGCCGACGAGCAGTACTTC	CASSLHGHADEQYF
TRBD2	TRBV5-1	TRBJ2-1	NA	21	TGCGCCAGCAGCTTGGCCATAGGTCGAATCGACGGACTAGCGGGGAACAATGAGCAGTTCTTC	CASSLAIGRIDGLAGNNEQFF
TRBD2	TRBV6-2/TRBV6-3	TRBJ2-5	NA	16	TGTGCCAGCACCCCATCGGGGGGATCGGGGGTAGAGACCCAGTACTTC	CASTPSGGSGVETQYF
NA	TRBV10-3	TRBJ1-2	NA	12	TGTGCCATCAGTGGGGCGAGGGATGGCTACACCTTC	CAISGARDGYTF
NA	TRBV18	TRBJ2-4	NA	18	TGTGCCAGCTCACCACCGGTGGAGGGGCCCCTAGCCAAAAACATTCAGTACTTC	CASSPPVEGPLAKNIQYF
NA	TRBV29-1	TRBJ1-2	NA	10	TGCAGCGTTCTCTGGGATGGCTACACCTTC	CSVLWDGYTF
NA	TRBV29-1	TRBJ2-5	NA	13	TGCAGCGTCCTTCGGACTTATCAAGAGACCCAGTACTTC	CSVLRTYQETQYF
NA	TRBV7-2	TRBJ1-4	few	15	TGTGCCAGCGGCTTAGGGACCTCAACTAATGAAAAACTGTTTTTT	CASGLGTSTNEKLFF
TRBD2	TRBV5-1	TRBJ2-1	NA	16	TGCGCCAGCAGCTGGATACTAGCGGGAGGCTTCAATGAGCAGTTCTTC	CASSWILAGGFNEQFF
NA	TRBV7-2	TRBJ2-1	NA	18	TGTGCCAGCAGCTTGACAGGCTATTCTAGCGTGGGGGGCAATGAGCAGTTCTTC	CASSLTGYSSVGGNEQFF
NA	TRBV19	TRBJ1-6	NA	14	TGTGCCAGTAGTGACCGGGGAAACAATTCACCCCTCCACTTT	CASSDRGNNSPLHF
NA	TRBV25-1	TRBJ1-6	NA	13	TGTGCCAGCAGTGAATTCGAGGGGTGGCCCCTCCACTTT	CASSEFEGWPLHF
TRBD2	TRBV6-1	TRBJ2-1	NA	15	TGTGCCAGCAGTGAAGCGACTAGCGCTTGGAATGAGCAGTTCTTC	CASSEATSAWNEQFF
NA	TRBV6-5	TRBJ1-3	once	15	TGTGCCAGCAGTCTTGACTTAGGCTTCGGGAACACCATATATTTT	CASSLDLGFGNTIYF
NA	TRBV7-3	TRBJ1-4	few	14	TGTGCCAGCAGCTTGAGCGGTCGGCCTGAAAAACTGTTTTTT	CASSLSGRPEKLFF
TRBD1	TRBV29-1	TRBJ2-7	NA	11	TGCAGCGTTGGACAGGGTGTCGAGCAGTACTTC	CSVGQGVEQYF
NA	TRBV6-6	TRBJ1-1	few	14	TGTGCCAGCGTGGGAGAAGCTATGAACACTGAAGCTTTCTTT	CASVGEAMNTEAFF
NA	TRBV6-5	TRBJ2-1	NA	14	TGTGCCAGCAGTTACTCCGGACCCCACAGTGAGCAGTTCTTC	CASSYSGPHSEQFF
NA	TRBV12-3/TRBV12-4	TRBJ2-5	NA	13	TGTGCCAGCAGTTTAGCGGAAAAAGAGACCCAGTACTTC	CASSLAEKETQYF
NA	TRBV4-3	TRBJ2-5	NA	13	TGCGCCAGCAGCCCCGAGAGGGGGAAGACCCAGTACTTC	CASSPERGKTQYF
NA	TRBV7-9	TRBJ1-2	NA	13	TGTGCCAGCAGCTTATTTGAAGGGTCTGGCTACACCTTC	CASSLFEGSGYTF
NA	TRBV2	TRBJ2-5	NA	15	TGTGCCAGCAGTGTTATGGGAGATAAAAAAGAGACCCAGTACTTC	CASSVMGDKKETQYF
TRBD2	TRBV20-1	TRBJ2-7	once	15	TGCAGTGCTAGAGGTAGCGGGCAATGGGAGTACGAGCAGTACTTC	CSARGSGQWEYEQYF